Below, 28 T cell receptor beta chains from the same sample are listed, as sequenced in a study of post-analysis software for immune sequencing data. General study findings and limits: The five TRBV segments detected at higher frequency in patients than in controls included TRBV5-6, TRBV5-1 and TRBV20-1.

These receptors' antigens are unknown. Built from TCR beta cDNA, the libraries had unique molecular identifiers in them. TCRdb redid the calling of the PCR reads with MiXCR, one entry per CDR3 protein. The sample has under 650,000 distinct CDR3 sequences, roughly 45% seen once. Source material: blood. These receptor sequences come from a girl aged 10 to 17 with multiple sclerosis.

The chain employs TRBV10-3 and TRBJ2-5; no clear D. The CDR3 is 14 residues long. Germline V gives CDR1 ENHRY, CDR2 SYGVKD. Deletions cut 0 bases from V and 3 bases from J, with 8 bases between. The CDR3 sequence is CAISESSSEETQYF. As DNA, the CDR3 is TGTGCCATCAGTGAGTCGTCCTCAGAAGAGACCCAGTACTTC.

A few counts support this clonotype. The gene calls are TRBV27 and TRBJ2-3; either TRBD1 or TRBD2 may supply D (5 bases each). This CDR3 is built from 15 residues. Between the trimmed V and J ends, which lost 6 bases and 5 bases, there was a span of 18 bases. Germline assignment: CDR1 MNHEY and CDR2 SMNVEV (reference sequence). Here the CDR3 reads CASSRGAGQKDTQYF. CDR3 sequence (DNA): TGTGCCAGCAGCCGAGGGGCAGGGCAGAAAGATACGCAGTATTTT.

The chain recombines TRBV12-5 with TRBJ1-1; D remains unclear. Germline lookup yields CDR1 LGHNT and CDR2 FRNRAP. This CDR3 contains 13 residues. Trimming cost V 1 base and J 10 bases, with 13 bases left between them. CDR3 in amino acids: CASGLELPAGAFF. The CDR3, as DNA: TGTGCTAGTGGTTTGGAACTTCCGGCGGGAGCTTTCTTT.

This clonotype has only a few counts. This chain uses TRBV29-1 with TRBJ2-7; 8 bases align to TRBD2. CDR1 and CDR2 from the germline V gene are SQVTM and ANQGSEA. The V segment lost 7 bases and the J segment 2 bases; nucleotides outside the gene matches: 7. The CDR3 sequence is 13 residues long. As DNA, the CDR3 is TGCAGCGCCAATAGCGGGGCTACCTACGAGCAGTACTTC. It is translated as CSANSGATYEQYF.

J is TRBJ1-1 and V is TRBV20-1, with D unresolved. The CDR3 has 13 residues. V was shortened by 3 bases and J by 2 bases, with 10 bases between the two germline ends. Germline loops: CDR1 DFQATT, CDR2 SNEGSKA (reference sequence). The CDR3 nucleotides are TGCAGTGCTAGGAAAGGACGTAACACTGAAGCTTTCTTT. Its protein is CSARKGRNTEAFF.

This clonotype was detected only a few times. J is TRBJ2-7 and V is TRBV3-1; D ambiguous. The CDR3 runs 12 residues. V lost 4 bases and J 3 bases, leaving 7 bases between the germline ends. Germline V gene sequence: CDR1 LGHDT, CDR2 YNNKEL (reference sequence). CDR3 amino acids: CASSRRNYEQYF. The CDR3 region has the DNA TGTGCCAGCAGCCGCAGGAACTACGAGCAGTACTTC.

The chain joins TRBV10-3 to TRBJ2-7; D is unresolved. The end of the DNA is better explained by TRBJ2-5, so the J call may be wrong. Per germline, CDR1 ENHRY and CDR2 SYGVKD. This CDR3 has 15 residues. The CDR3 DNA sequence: TGTGCCATCTCGGACGGCCCCGCCGGGCAAGAGACCCAGTACTTC. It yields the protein CAISDGPAGQETQYF.

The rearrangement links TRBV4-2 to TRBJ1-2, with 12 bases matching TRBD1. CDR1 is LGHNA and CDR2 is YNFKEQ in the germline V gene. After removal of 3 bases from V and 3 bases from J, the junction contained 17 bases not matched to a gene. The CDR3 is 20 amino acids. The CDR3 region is CASSQPWEGTGGVNDYGYTF. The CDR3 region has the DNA TGTGCCAGCAGCCAGCCCTGGGAGGGGACAGGGGGCGTCAATGACTATGGCTACACCTTC.

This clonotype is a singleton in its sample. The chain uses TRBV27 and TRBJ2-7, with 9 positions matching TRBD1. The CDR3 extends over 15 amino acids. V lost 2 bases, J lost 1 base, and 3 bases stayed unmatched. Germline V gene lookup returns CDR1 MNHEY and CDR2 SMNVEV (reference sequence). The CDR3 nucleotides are TGTGCCAGCAGTTTAAAAGGGACAGGGTCCTACGAGCAGTACTTC. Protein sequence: CASSLKGTGSYEQYF.

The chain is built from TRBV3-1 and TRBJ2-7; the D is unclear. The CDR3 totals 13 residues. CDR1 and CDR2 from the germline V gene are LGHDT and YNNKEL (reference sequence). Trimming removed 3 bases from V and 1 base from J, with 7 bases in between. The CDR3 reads CASSQGKSYEQYF. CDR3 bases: TGTGCCAGCAGCCAGGGAAAATCCTACGAGCAGTACTTC.

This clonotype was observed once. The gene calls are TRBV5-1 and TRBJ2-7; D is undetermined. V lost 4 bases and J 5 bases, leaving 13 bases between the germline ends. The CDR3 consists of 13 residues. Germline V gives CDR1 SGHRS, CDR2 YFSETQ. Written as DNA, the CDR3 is TGCGCCAGCAGCCTGGTTCCGACCCACGAGCAGTACTTC. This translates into CASSLVPTHEQYF.

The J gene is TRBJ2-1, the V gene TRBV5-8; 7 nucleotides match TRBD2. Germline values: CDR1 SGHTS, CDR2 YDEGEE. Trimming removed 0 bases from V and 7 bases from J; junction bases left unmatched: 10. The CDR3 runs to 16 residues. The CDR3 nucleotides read TGTGCCAGCAGCTTGGGGCTAGCGGCCCCGGGAAATGAGCAGTTCTTC. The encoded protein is CASSLGLAAPGNEQFF.

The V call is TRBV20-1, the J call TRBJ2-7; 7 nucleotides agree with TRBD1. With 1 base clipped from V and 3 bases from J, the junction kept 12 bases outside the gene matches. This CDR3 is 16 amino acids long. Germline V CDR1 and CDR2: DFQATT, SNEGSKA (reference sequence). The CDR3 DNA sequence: TGCAGTGCTAGAGGGGGTTATGACAGGGTATGCTACGAGCAGTACTTC. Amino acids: CSARGGYDRVCYEQYF.

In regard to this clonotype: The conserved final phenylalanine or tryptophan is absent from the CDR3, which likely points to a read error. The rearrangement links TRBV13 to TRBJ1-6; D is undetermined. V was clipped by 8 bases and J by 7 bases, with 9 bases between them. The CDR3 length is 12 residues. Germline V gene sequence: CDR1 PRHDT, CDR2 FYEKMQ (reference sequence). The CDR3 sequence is CASGEWNSPLHC. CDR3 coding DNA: TGTGCCAGCGGAGAATGGAATTCACCCCTCCACTGT.

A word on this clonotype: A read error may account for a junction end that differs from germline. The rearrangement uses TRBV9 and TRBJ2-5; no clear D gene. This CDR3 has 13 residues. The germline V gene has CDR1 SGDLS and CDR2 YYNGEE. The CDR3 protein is CAGSPSSQETQYF. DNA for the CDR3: TGTGCCGGCAGCCCGAGCAGCCAAGAGACCCAGTACTTC.

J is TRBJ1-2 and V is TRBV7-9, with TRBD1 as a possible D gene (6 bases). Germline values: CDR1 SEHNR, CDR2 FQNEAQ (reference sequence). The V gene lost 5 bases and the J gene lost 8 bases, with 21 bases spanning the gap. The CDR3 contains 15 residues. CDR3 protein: CASSPRGAQQGGYTF. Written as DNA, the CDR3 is TGTGCCAGCAGCCCTAGGGGGGCGCAGCAGGGCGGCTACACCTTC.

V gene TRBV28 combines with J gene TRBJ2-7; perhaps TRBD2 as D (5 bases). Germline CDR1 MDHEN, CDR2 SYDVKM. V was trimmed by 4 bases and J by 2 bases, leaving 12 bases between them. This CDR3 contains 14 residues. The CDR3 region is CASSSGIPPYEQYF. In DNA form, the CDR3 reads TGTGCCAGCAGTTCCGGGATCCCTCCCTACGAGCAGTACTTC.

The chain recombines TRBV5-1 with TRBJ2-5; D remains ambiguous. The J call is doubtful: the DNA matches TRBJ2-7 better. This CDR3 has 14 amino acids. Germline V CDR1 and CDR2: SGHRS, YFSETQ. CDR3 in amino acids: CASSSLGRTYEQYF. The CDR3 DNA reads TGCGCCAGCAGCTCGCTAGGACGAACCTACGAGCAGTACTTC.

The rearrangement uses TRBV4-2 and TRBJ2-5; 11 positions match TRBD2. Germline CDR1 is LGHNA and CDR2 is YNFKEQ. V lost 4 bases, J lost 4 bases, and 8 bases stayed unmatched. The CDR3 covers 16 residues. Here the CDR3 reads CASSPPGSGRAETQYF. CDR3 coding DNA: TGTGCCAGCAGCCCCCCCGGTAGCGGGAGGGCAGAGACCCAGTACTTC.

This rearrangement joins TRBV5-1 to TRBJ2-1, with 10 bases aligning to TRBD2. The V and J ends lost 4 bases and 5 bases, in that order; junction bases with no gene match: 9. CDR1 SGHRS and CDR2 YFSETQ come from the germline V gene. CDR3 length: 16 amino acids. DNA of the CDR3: TGCGCCAGCAGCCATGCCGGGACTAGCGTCCACAATGAGCAGTTCTTC. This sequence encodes CASSHAGTSVHNEQFF. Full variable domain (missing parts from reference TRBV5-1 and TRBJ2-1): KAGVTQTPRYLIKTRGQQVTLSCSPISGHRSVSWYQQTPGQGLQFLFEYFSETQRNKGNFPGRFSGRQFSNSRSEMNVSTLELGDSALYLCASSHAGTSVHNEQFFGPGTRLTVL.

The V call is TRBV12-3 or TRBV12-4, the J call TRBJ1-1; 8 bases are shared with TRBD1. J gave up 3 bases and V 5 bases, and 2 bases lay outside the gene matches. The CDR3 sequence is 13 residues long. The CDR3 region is CASSMDRDTEAFF. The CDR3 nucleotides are TGTGCCAGCAGTATGGACAGGGACACTGAAGCTTTCTTT.

DNA for the CDR3: TGTGCCAGCAGCCAAGATTCCGGGGCGCCACAGTATTTT. It codes for CASSQDSGAPQYF. The chain recombines TRBV4-2 with TRBJ2-3, with D perhaps being TRBD1 or TRBD2 (5 bases each). The germline gives CDR1 LGHNA, CDR2 YNFKEQ. This CDR3 contains 13 residues. Trimming cost V 0 bases and J 12 bases, with 13 bases left between them.

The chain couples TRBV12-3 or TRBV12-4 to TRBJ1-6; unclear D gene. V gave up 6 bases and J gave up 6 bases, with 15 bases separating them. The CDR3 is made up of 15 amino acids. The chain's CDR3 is CASRAPMTGNSPLHF. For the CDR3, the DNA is TGTGCCAGCAGAGCCCCCATGACCGGTAATTCACCCCTCCACTTT.

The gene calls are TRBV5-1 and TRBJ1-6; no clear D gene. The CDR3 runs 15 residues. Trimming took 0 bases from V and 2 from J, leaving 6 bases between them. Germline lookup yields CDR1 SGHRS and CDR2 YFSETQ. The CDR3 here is CASSLGRTYNSPLHF. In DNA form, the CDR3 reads TGCGCCAGCAGCTTGGGACGGACCTATAATTCACCCCTCCACTTT.

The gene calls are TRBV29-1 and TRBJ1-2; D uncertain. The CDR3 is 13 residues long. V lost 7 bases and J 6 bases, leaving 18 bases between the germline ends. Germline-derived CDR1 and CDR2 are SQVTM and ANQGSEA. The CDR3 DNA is TGCAGCGCTGGACTGATAACGGGCGATGGCTACACCTTC. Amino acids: CSAGLITGDGYTF.

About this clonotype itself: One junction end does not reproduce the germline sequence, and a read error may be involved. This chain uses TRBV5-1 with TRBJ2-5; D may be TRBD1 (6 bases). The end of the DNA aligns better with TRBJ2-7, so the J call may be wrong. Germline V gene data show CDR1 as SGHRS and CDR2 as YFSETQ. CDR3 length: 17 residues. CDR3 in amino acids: CASGLGSRTAPRGEQYF. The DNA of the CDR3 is TGCGCCAGCGGCTTGGGGTCGCGGACAGCCCCCCGCGGCGAGCAGTACTTC.

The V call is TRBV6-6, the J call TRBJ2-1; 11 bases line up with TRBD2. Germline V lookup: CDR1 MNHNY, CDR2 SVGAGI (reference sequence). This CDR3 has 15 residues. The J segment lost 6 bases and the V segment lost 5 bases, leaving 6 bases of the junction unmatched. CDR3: CASSTTSGSPNEQFF. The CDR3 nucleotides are TGTGCCAGCAGTACCACTAGCGGGAGCCCCAATGAGCAGTTCTTC.

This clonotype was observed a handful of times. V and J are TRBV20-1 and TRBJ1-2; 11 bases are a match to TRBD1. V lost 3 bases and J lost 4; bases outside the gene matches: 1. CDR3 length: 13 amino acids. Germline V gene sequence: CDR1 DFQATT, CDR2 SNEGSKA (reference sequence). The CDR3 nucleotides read TGCAGTGCTAGGGGACAGGGGGGCTATGGCTACACCTTC. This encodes CSARGQGGYGYTF.